Here is one T cell receptor beta chain with its context. This specimen belongs to a study of blood T cell repertoires in COVID-19. Study-wide context: The United States, Italy and Spain supplied acute and convalescent COVID-19 samples. T cells, B-cell-depleted T cells, or PBMCs provided the cDNA or gDNA that served as material.

Source study methods: It was from reference gene primer amplification that nucleated cell counts were estimated. Clones were read by immunoSEQ multiplex PCR, and TCRdb kept only the in-frame ones, dropping some. V, J and clone size were drawn from that table, and D and trimming were deduced from the DNA. This sample yields some 150,000 clones, of which less than 85% are seen a single time; around 10% belongs to the top ten. After removal of 3 bases from V and 3 bases from J, the junction contained 2 bases not matched to a gene. The germline V gene encodes CDR1 ENHRY and CDR2 SYGVKD. The CDR3 contains 15 residues.

This sequence originates from a woman of 80 years or more in a cohort sampled during active or convalescent COVID-19. This sequence joins TRBV10-3 and TRBJ2-2, with 9 bases fitting TRBD1. Sequenced sample: peripheral blood. The CDR3 region is CAISEGTGYTGELFF. CDR3 sequence (DNA): TGTGCCATCAGTGAAGGGACAGGGTACACCGGGGAGCTGTTTTTT.